The next 26 T cell receptor beta chains were all read from a single sample in a study of T-cell reconstitution after alpha-beta-depleted transplantation in children. The library targeted TCRbeta and was prepared with unique molecular identifiers. From the PCR reads, TCRdb called clonotypes with MiXCR, one entry per CDR3 protein. The profile covers about 540,000 distinct CDR3 sequences, with around 18% appearing a single time and 2.5% to 3.5% taken by the ten largest. The sample was PBMCs from the stem cell graft donor, taken from the stem cell graft. These receptors all stem from a human donor who donated a stem cell graft to a child with acute lymphoblastic leukemia.

Only a few counts were recorded for this clonotype. This chain links TRBV4-1 with TRBJ2-3; the match to TRBD2 covers 8 bases. V lost 0 bases and J lost 1; bases outside the gene matches: 6. From germline, CDR1 is MGHRA and CDR2 YSYEKL. This CDR3 comprises 17 residues. The CDR3 here is CASSQEAGVKGTDTQYF. The CDR3 region has the DNA TGCGCCAGCAGCCAAGAAGCGGGAGTTAAAGGCACAGATACGCAGTATTTT.

This clonotype has only a few counts. The V call is TRBV20-1, the J call TRBJ2-7; D perhaps matches TRBD2 (6 bases). Trimming left V 3 bases short and J 2 bases short, with 20 bases between. The CDR3 sequence is 16 residues long. Germline V gives CDR1 DFQATT, CDR2 SNEGSKA (reference sequence). The DNA for the CDR3 is TGCAGTGCTAGGACAGTTACAATAGCGGACCCCTACGAGCAGTACTTC. This encodes CSARTVTIADPYEQYF.

This clonotype was detected only once. This sequence joins TRBV7-9 and TRBJ1-3; tentatively, D is TRBD1 (6 bases). CDR1 is SEHNR and CDR2 is FQNEAQ in the germline V gene (reference sequence). With 5 bases removed from V and 0 bases from J, the gap between germline ends came to 17 bases. This CDR3 comprises 17 residues. CDR3 nucleotide sequence: TGTGCCAGCAGCGCACCTCCCAGACAGGTCTCTGGAAACACCATATATTTT. Its protein product is CASSAPPRQVSGNTIYF.

The chain couples TRBV5-5 to TRBJ2-2; D is perhaps TRBD2 (6 bases). The CDR3 extends over 14 amino acids. Germline CDR1 is SGHKS and CDR2 is YYEKEE (reference sequence). Trimming pared 4 bases from V and 8 bases from J, leaving 15 bases between. CDR3 region: CASSLPGGPGELFF. CDR3 DNA: TGTGCCAGCAGCCTCCCCGGGGGACCGGGGGAGCTGTTTTTT.

This sequence joins TRBV25-1 and TRBJ2-7, with 9 bases fitting TRBD2. Germline values: CDR1 MGHDK, CDR2 SYGVNS. The CDR3 runs to 14 residues. With V trimmed by 3 bases and J by 3 bases, 3 bases remained unmatched. The CDR3 here is CASSDSGSRYEQYF. CDR3 bases: TGTGCCAGCAGTGATAGCGGGAGCCGCTACGAGCAGTACTTC.

The chain carries TRBV29-1 and TRBJ1-4; 7 bases match TRBD1. V lost 5 bases, J lost 3 bases, and 9 bases stayed unmatched. CDR3 length: 15 residues. In germline, CDR1 is SQVTM, CDR2 ANQGSEA. As DNA, the CDR3 is TGCAGCGTTCTGACAGGGTTCGGTGCTAATGAAAAACTGTTTTTT. Its protein product is CSVLTGFGANEKLFF.

CDR3 sequence (DNA): TGCGCCAGCCGCCCGGTGGGACAGTCATACGAGCAGTACTTC. It codes for CASRPVGQSYEQYF. This chain joins TRBV4-1 and TRBJ2-7; TRBD1 matches 7 bases. The CDR3 is made up of 14 amino acids. The germline gives CDR1 MGHRA, CDR2 YSYEKL. After removal of 8 bases from V and 4 bases from J, the junction contained 11 bases not matched to a gene.

V usage is TRBV20-1 and J usage is TRBJ1-6; D not resolved. The CDR3 contains 13 residues. Deletions cut 4 bases from V and 5 bases from J, with 9 bases between. CDR1 and CDR2 (germline): DFQATT, SNEGSKA (reference sequence). The CDR3 loop is CSAIGANNSPLHF. CDR3 in DNA: TGCAGTGCTATCGGTGCTAATAATTCACCCCTCCACTTT.

This clonotype showed up just a few times. The chain couples TRBV3-1 to TRBJ1-6; D unclear. Germline V gene data show CDR1 as LGHDT and CDR2 as YNNKEL (reference sequence). V was pared by 0 bases and J by 9 bases, with 12 bases between. CDR3 length: 15 residues. The CDR3 spells CASSQDRGGGSPLHF. The CDR3 nucleotides are TGTGCCAGCAGCCAAGATCGGGGAGGAGGTTCACCCCTCCACTTT.

The chain joins TRBV5-1 to TRBJ1-1; D not certain. CDR1 is SGHRS, CDR2 YFSETQ, per germline. The CDR3 is made up of 15 amino acids. The V end lost 0 bases, the J end lost 0 bases, and 9 bases lay between the germline ends. Here the CDR3 reads CASSLGFVLNTEAFF. The DNA for the CDR3 is TGCGCCAGCAGCTTGGGGTTCGTGTTGAACACTGAAGCTTTCTTT.

This clonotype has only a few counts. This chain uses TRBV7-9 with TRBJ1-1, with D uncertain. Germline V gene sequence: CDR1 SEHNR, CDR2 FQNEAQ (reference sequence). V dropped 3 bases and J dropped 0 bases, with 5 bases sitting between them. This CDR3 spans 13 amino acids. DNA for the CDR3: TGTGCCAGCAGCTTCCCCGTGAACACTGAAGCTTTCTTT. This codes for CASSFPVNTEAFF.

Only a few counts were recorded for this clonotype. This chain joins TRBV20-1 and TRBJ1-5; no firm D call. CDR1 and CDR2 (germline): DFQATT, SNEGSKA (reference sequence). The CDR3 spans 15 residues. The germline V and J ends were trimmed by 6 bases and 0 bases, with 15 bases remaining between them. The CDR3 loop reads CSARRPGYSNQPQHF. DNA for the CDR3: TGCAGTGCAAGGAGGCCGGGCTATAGCAATCAGCCCCAGCATTTT.

The rearrangement links TRBV10-1 to TRBJ2-1, with 12 bases that match TRBD2. CDR1 is WNHNN and CDR2 is SYGVQD in the germline V gene (reference sequence). This CDR3 spans 16 amino acids. V lost 2 bases, J lost 8 bases, and 7 bases stayed unmatched. The CDR3 coding sequence is TGCGCCAGCAGTGAGCGGAGACTAGCGGGAGCCCATGAGCAGTTCTTC. This codes for CASSERRLAGAHEQFF.

This clonotype came up a few times. The V gene is TRBV2, the J gene TRBJ1-4, with D perhaps matching TRBD1 (6 bases). Germline V gene data show CDR1 as SNHLY and CDR2 as FYNNEI. The CDR3 consists of 14 residues. The CDR3 reads CASARGAVDEKLFF. CDR3 DNA: TGTGCTTCGGCCCGGGGGGCGGTTGATGAAAAACTGTTTTTT.

The rearrangement uses TRBV27 and TRBJ1-1, with D unresolved. Germline V gene lookup returns CDR1 MNHEY and CDR2 SMNVEV (reference sequence). CDR3 size: 14 residues. The V and J ends lost 4 bases and 6 bases respectively, with 15 bases between them. In DNA form, the CDR3 reads TGTGCCAGCAGTTCCCAACGTGTTTTGGCTGAAGCTTTCTTT. Translating gives CASSSQRVLAEAFF.

This clonotype was counted a few times. The chain employs TRBV5-1 and TRBJ2-7; TRBD2 matches 8 bases. Germline CDR1 is SGHRS and CDR2 is YFSETQ. J gave up 3 bases and V 0 bases, and 5 bases lay outside the gene matches. This CDR3 is 15 amino acids long. DNA of the CDR3: TGCGCCAGCAGCTTGGGACTAGCGCTGGGCTACGAGCAGTACTTC. Translating it yields CASSLGLALGYEQYF.

This chain links TRBV20-1 with TRBJ2-7; 11 nucleotides line up with TRBD2. After removal of 2 bases from V and 2 bases from J, the junction contained 5 bases not matched to a gene. The CDR3 is made up of 15 amino acids. Germline V gene data show CDR1 as DFQATT and CDR2 as SNEGSKA (reference sequence). CDR3 DNA sequence: TGCAGTGCTAGACTACTAGCGGGAGCCCCCTACGAGCAGTACTTC. It encodes CSARLLAGAPYEQYF.

The chain links TRBV5-1 to TRBJ2-1; 7 nucleotides agree with TRBD1. The V segment lost 4 bases and the J segment 2 bases; nucleotides outside the gene matches: 9. This CDR3 comprises 16 residues. Germline CDR1 is SGHRS and CDR2 is YFSETQ. CDR3 loop: CASSRRTGTAYNEQFF. CDR3 sequence (DNA): TGCGCCAGCAGCCGGAGGACCGGGACAGCCTACAATGAGCAGTTCTTC.

This clonotype was seen more than once but under ten times. V gene TRBV7-9 combines with J gene TRBJ2-7, with D unclear. V shed 7 bases and J shed 6 bases, with 13 bases lying between them. The germline V gene encodes CDR1 SEHNR and CDR2 FQNEAQ (reference sequence). This CDR3 is built from 12 residues. CDR3 nucleotides: TGTGCCAGCAACCGGATAGGTCTCGAGCAGTACTTC. This codes for CASNRIGLEQYF.

In this sample, this clonotype turned up a few times. The chain uses TRBV5-1 and TRBJ2-7, with D maybe TRBD1 (6 bases). Germline-derived CDR1 and CDR2 are SGHRS and YFSETQ. The CDR3 is 15 amino acids. V dropped 0 bases and J dropped 11 bases, with 21 bases sitting between them. CDR3 coding DNA: TGCGCCAGCAGCTTGGACAGGGACGGCCCAGGGTGGAAGTACTTC. Translated: CASSLDRDGPGWKYF.

V and J are TRBV6-1 and TRBJ2-4; 9 positions agree with TRBD2. CDR1 is MNHNS, CDR2 SASEGT, per germline. The CDR3 consists of 16 residues. V shed 5 bases and J 0 bases; nucleotides not matched to a gene: 5. The CDR3 is CASSLSSGTAKNIQYF. For the CDR3, the DNA is TGTGCCAGCAGTCTATCTAGCGGGACAGCCAAAAACATTCAGTACTTC.

This sequence joins TRBV29-1 and TRBJ2-7, with D perhaps given as TRBD1 or TRBD2 (5 bases each). The CDR3 is 14 residues long. Trimming took off 1 base at V and 0 bases at J, with 10 bases between the two ends. Germline V CDR1 and CDR2: SQVTM, ANQGSEA. The CDR3 loop is CSVEGGTSSYEQYF. DNA for the CDR3: TGCAGCGTTGAAGGGGGGACCAGCTCCTACGAGCAGTACTTC.

The chain uses TRBV14 and TRBJ1-2; D ambiguous. This CDR3 is 13 amino acids long. The ends were cut back, 1 base at V and 5 bases at J, with 8 bases in the middle. The germline V gene encodes CDR1 SGHDN and CDR2 FVKESK. This chain's CDR3 is CASSQVLGYGYTF. The CDR3 coding sequence is TGTGCCAGCAGCCAAGTTTTAGGGTATGGCTACACCTTC.

The J gene is TRBJ2-5, the V gene TRBV5-1; D might be TRBD2 (5 bases). V was trimmed by 6 bases and J by 4 bases, leaving 16 bases between them. This CDR3 comprises 14 residues. Germline V lookup: CDR1 SGHRS, CDR2 YFSETQ. The chain's CDR3 is CASTLAGIAETQYF. For the CDR3, the DNA is TGCGCCAGCACTCTGGCCGGGATTGCAGAGACCCAGTACTTC.

V gene TRBV19 combines with J gene TRBJ2-1; TRBD2 aligns across 12 bases. Germline CDR1 reads LNHDA; CDR2 reads SQIVND (reference sequence). There are 15 residues in the CDR3. The ends lost 5 bases at V and 6 bases at J; junction bases unmatched: 5. The CDR3 coding sequence is TGTGCCAGTAGTGAACTACTAGCGGGAGGCAATGAGCAGTTCTTC. Translated: CASSELLAGGNEQFF.

This clonotype has only a few counts. The chain employs TRBV25-1 and TRBJ1-1; D unclear. The CDR3 consists of 14 residues. V gave up 5 bases and J gave up 1 base, with 11 bases separating them. CDR1 and CDR2 from the germline V gene are MGHDK and SYGVNS. CDR3 coding DNA: TGTGCCAGCAGTCAAACAACTGGGAACACTGAAGCTTTCTTT. It codes for CASSQTTGNTEAFF.